This TCR beta chain was sequenced in a study of shared T cell receptors in the human thymus. This clone was observed once. Measured with immunoSEQ multiplex PCR; TCRdb has only the in-frame clones, and not every one. The table shows approximately 660,000 clones, with approximately 90% occurring only once. These data also formed part of another study, on human thymus T cells.

The receptor was isolated from a boy under three years old with a congenital heart defect. The sequenced sample was thymocytes.

The DNA of the CDR3 is TGCGCCAGCAGTAAGGCTTTAAATCGGGGGTCCTACGAGCAGTACTTC. Translation: CASSKALNRGSYEQYF. The chain has TRBV5-1 and TRBJ2-7; TRBD2 is a possible D gene (6 bases). Trimming cost V 5 bases and J 1 base, with 19 bases left between them. The CDR3 contains 16 residues. In germline, CDR1 is SGHRS, CDR2 YFSETQ.